This T cell receptor (beta chain) was captured in a study of T-cell reconstitution after alpha-beta-depleted transplantation in children. The CDR3 consists of 16 residues. V shed 5 bases, J shed 3 bases, and the junction held 13 bases outside the gene matches. Germline V CDR1 and CDR2: DFQATT, SNEGSKA (reference sequence). The library targeted TCRbeta and was prepared with unique molecular identifiers. TCRdb redid the calling of the PCR reads with MiXCR, one entry per CDR3 protein. The table includes about 290,000 distinct CDR3 sequences, around 9.1% detected once. Notes on the study in general: Among T cells one year after transplant, newly produced cells accounted for most counts and diversity.

In this sample, this clonotype turned up many times. The antigen remains undetermined. This rearrangement joins TRBV20-1 to TRBJ2-3, with TRBD1 identical over 8 bases. The TCR comes from a boy in the first two years of life with acute myeloid leukemia, due to receive a stem cell transplant. The specimen was PBMCs, collected before TCRalphabeta/CD19-depleted stem cell transplant. The CDR3 bases are TGCAGTGCTGGGCCCTCAGGGGGCTTGTGGACAGATACGCAGTATTTT. Residues: CSAGPSGGLWTDTQYF.